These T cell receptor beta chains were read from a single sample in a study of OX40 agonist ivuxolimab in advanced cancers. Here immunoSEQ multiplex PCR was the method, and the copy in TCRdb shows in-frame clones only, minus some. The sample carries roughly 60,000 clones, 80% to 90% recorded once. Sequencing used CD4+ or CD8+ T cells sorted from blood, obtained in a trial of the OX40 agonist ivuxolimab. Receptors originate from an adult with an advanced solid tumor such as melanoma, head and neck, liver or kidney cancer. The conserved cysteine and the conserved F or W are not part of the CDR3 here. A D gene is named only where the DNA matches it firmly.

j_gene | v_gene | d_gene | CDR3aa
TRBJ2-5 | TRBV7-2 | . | ASSLSGKETQY
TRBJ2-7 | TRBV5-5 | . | ASAGGATEAYEQY
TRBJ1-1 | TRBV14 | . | ASSQDRSTEAF
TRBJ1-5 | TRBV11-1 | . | ASSGLSGGQPQH
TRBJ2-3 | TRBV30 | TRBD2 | AWTPKTPRTSGRRILNTDTQY
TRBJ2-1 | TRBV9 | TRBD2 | ASSVAGTSGRNEQF
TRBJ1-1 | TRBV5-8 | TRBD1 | ASSDRDRGVTEAF
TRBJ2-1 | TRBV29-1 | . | SVASWDSYNEQF
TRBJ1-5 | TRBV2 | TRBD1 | ASSGWGQNNQPQH
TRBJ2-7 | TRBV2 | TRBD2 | ASSDPRRENLYEQY
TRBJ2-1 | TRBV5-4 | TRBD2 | ASSAGTSSYNEQF
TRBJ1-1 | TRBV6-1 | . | ASSGKGRPNTEAF
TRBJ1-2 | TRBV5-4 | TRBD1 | ASSPDRNYGYT
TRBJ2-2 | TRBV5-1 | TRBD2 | ASTMLAGVGTGELF
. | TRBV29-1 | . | SATLLGGAYEQY
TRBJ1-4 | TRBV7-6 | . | ASSPQSRTLRGEKLF
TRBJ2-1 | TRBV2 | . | ASSKRVGLANNEQF
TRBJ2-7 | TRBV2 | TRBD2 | ASGAGTSGVGEQY
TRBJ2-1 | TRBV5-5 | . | ASSYLAQEGYEQF
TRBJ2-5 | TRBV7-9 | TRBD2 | ASSSGTSGSWRKETQY
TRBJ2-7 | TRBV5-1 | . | ASSPSPTYLYEQY
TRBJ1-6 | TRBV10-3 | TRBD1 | AISETGAISSYNSPLH
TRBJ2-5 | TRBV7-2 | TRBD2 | ASSFSGSGETQY
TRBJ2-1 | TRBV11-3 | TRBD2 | ASSPPGGLAVSSYNEQF
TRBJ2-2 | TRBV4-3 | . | ASSPGASQANTGELF
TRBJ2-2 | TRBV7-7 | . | ASSPGVGSNTGELF
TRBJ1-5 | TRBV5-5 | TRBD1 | ASSQTGGGQPQH
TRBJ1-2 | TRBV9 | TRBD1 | ASSGPQGLPGYT
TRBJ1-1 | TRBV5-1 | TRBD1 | ASSLWTGLAEAF
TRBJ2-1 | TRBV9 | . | ASSVSGPVRGNEQF
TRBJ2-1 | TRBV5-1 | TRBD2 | ASSVTSSNEQF
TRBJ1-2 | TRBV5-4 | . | ASSLGFPRNYGYT
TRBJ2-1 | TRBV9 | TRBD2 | ASSSQGIAGGEQF
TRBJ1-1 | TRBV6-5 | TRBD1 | ASSFETGLVGTEAF
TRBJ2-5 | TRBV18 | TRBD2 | ASSALAGGQGTQY
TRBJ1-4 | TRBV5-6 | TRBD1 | ASSLGTGVEKLF
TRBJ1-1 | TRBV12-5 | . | ASGLVRGGLSEAF
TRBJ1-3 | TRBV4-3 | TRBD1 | ASSQAGQGEGNTIY
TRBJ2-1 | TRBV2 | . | ASSEMGTRNEQF
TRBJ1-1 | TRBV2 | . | ASIGGNWAF
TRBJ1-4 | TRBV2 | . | ATATRRDEKLF
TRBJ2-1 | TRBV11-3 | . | ASSLDLTASYNEQF
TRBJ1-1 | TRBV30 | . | AWGRELEAF
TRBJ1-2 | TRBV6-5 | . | ASSYGTHDGYT
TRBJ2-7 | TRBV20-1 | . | SARENHEQY
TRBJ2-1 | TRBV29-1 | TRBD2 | SPKRGASGSQGSYNEQF
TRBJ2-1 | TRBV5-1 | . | ASSWGDFRSYNEQF
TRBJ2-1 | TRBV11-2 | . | ASSPNRRNEQF
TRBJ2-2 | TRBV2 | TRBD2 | ASERENTGELF
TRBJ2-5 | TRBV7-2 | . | ASSLGGGKGVTQY
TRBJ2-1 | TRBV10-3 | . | AISESPGGSYNEQF
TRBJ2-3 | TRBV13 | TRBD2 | ASRITVGLAGSTDTQY
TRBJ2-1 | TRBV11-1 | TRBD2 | ASSLFGVASGSRNEQF
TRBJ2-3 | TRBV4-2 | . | TSSQAQSTDTQY
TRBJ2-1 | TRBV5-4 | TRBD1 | ASSNDRVGEQF
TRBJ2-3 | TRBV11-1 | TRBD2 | ASSPFQTSFTDTQY